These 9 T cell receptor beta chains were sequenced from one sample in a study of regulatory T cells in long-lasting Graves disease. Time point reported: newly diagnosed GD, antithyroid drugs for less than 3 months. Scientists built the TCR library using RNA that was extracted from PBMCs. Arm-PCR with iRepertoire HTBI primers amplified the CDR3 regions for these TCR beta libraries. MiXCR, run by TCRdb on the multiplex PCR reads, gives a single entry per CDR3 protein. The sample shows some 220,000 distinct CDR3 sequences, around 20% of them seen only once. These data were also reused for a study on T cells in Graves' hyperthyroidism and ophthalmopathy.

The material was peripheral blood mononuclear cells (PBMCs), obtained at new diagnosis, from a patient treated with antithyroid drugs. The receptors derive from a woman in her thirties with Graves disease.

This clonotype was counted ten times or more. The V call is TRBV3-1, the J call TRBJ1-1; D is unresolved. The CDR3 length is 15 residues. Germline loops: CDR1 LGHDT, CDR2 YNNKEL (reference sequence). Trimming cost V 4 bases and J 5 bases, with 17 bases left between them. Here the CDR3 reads CASSRLPRMGTEAFF. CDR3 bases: TGTGCCAGCAGCCGTCTACCTCGGATGGGAACTGAAGCTTTCTTT.

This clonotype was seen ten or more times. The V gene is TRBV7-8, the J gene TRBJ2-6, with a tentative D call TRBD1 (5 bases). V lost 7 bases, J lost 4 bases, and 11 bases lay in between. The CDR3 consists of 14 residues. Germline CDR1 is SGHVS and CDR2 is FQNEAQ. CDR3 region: CASKAGIGANVLTF. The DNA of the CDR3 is TGTGCCAGCAAGGCAGGGATCGGGGCCAACGTCCTGACTTTC. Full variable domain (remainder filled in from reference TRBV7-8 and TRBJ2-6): GAGVSQSPRYKVAKRGQDVALRCDPISGHVSLFWYQQALGQGPEFLTYFQNEAQLDKSGLPSDRFFAERPEGSVSTLKIQRTQQEDSAVYLCASKAGIGANVLTFGAGSRLTVL.

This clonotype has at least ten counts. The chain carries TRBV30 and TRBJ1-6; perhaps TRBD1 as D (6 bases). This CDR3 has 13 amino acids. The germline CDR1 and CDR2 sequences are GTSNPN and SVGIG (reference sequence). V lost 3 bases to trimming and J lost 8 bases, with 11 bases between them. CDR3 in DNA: TGTGCCTGGAGCCGACCAGGGGATTCACCCCTCCACTTT. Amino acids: CAWSRPGDSPLHF.

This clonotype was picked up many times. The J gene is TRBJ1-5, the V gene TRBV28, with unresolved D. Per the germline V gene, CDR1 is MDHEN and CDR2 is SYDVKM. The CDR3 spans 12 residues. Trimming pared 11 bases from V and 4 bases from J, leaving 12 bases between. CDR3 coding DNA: TGTGCCCTAGGAGGGTCGAATCAGCCCCAGCATTTT. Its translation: CALGGSNQPQHF.

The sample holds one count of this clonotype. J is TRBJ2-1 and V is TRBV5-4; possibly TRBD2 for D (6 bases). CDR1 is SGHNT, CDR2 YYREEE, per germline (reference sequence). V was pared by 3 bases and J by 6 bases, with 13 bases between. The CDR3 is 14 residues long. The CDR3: CASSSPGLSNEQFF. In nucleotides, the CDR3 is TGTGCCAGCAGCTCCCCGGGACTGAGCAATGAGCAGTTCTTC.

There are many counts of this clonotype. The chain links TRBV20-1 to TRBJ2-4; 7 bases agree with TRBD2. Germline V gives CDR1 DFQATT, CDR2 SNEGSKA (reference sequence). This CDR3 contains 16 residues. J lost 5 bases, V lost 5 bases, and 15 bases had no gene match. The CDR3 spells CSAGRVGLASQNIQYF. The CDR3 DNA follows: TGCAGTGCTGGGAGGGTAGGGCTAGCGAGTCAAAACATTCAGTACTTC.

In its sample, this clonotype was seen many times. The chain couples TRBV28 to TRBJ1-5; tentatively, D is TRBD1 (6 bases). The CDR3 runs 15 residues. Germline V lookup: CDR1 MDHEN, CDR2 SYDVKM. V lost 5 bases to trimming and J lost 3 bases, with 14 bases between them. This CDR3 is CASSRRTAANQPQHF. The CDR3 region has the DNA TGTGCCAGCAGTCGACGGACAGCCGCCAATCAGCCCCAGCATTTT. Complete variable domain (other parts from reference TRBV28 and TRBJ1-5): DVKVTQSSRYLVKRTGEKVFLECVQDMDHENMFWYRQDPGLGLRLIYFSYDVKMKEKGDIPEGYSVSREKKERFSLILESASTNQTSMYLCASSRRTAANQPQHFGDGTRLSIL.

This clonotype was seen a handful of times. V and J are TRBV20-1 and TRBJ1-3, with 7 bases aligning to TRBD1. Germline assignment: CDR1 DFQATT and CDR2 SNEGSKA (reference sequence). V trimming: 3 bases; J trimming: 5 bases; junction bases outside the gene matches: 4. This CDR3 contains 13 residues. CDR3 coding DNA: TGCAGTGCTAGTCGGGGACAGAGAAACACCATATATTTT. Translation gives CSASRGQRNTIYF.

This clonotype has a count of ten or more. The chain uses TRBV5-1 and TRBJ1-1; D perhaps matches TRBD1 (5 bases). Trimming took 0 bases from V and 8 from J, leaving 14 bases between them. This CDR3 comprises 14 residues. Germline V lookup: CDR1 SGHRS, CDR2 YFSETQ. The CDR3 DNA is TGCGCCAGCAGCTTGGAAGGGGTCCTCGGGGAAGCTTTCTTT. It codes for CASSLEGVLGEAFF. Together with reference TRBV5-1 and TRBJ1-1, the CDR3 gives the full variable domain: KAGVTQTPRYLIKTRGQQVTLSCSPISGHRSVSWYQQTPGQGLQFLFEYFSETQRNKGNFPGRFSGRQFSNSRSEMNVSTLELGDSALYLCASSLEGVLGEAFFGQGTRLTVV.